Listed below are T cell receptor beta chains from one sample, sequenced in a study of shared clonotypes between healthy human individuals. The data were produced by immunoSEQ multiplex PCR, yet TCRdb's version contains in-frame clones alone and is incomplete. Found here are under 2,500,000 clones, roughly 95% of them singletons; the top ten hold 0.1% to 0.15%. The specimen was naive CD4+ T cells sorted from blood. These TCRs come from a man aged 18 to 29 in good health. CDR3s include the opening cysteine and the closing phenylalanine or tryptophan. A D gene is named only where the DNA matches it firmly. Not every row has a clone size; where given, it reads once, few, many or a size class.

D: .; size: once; J: TRBJ2-3; V: TRBV6-1; CDR3: CASSEGWVITDTQYF; DNA: TGTGCCAGCAGTGAAGGGTGGGTTATTACAGATACGCAGTATTTT
D: TRBD1; size: .; J: TRBJ1-4; V: TRBV4-3; CDR3: CASSQETGWGEKLFF; DNA: TGCGCCAGCAGCCAAGAGACAGGGTGGGGTGAAAAACTGTTTTTT
D: TRBD2; size: .; J: TRBJ2-3; V: TRBV5-1; CDR3: CASRPLQALAGGTDTQYF; DNA: TGCGCCAGCAGACCCCTCCAGGCACTAGCGGGAGGCACAGATACGCAGTATTTT
D: TRBD1; size: .; J: TRBJ1-2; V: TRBV5-6; CDR3: CASSLGGTGGASGYTF; DNA: TGTGCCAGCAGCTTGGGAGGGACAGGGGGCGCGAGTGGCTACACCTTC
D: .; size: .; J: TRBJ2-7; V: TRBV11-2; CDR3: CASSSLGGIDEQYF; DNA: TGTGCCAGCAGCTCCCTTGGAGGGATAGACGAGCAGTACTTC
D: TRBD1; size: few; J: TRBJ1-2; V: TRBV11-2; CDR3: CASSRDSYGYTF; DNA: TGTGCCAGCAGCCGGGACAGCTATGGCTACACCTTC
D: .; size: .; J: TRBJ2-2; V: TRBV7-2; CDR3: CASSLGGSGELFF; DNA: TGTGCCAGCAGCTTAGGAGGGTCTGGGGAGCTGTTTTTT
D: .; size: .; J: TRBJ2-1; V: TRBV5-1; CDR3: CASSLGGLAAVFGEQFF; DNA: TGCGCCAGCAGCTTGGGAGGGCTCGCGGCGGTTTTTGGTGAGCAGTTCTTC
D: TRBD1; size: once; J: TRBJ1-2; V: TRBV27; CDR3: CASSPRRQGVKNGYTF; DNA: TGTGCCAGCAGTCCCCGCCGACAGGGTGTTAAGAATGGCTACACCTTC
D: TRBD1; size: .; J: TRBJ2-6; V: TRBV6-1; CDR3: CAVGTGDSGANVLTF; DNA: TGTGCCGTCGGGACAGGGGACTCTGGGGCCAACGTCCTGACTTTC
D: .; size: once; J: TRBJ1-1; V: TRBV4-1; CDR3: CASSRAGQNTEAFF; DNA: TGCGCCAGCAGCCGCGCGGGACAGAACACTGAAGCTTTCTTT
D: TRBD1; size: .; J: TRBJ1-1; V: TRBV18; CDR3: CASSPGTGRTTEAFF; DNA: TGTGCCAGCTCACCGGGGACAGGGAGAACAACTGAAGCTTTCTTT
D: TRBD1; size: .; J: TRBJ1-2; V: TRBV28; CDR3: CASSFDRVGYGYTF; DNA: TGTGCCAGCAGTTTTGACAGGGTGGGCTATGGCTACACCTTC
D: .; size: .; J: TRBJ2-1; V: TRBV6-1; CDR3: CASRTSYSYNEQFF; DNA: TGTGCCAGCAGGACAAGCTACTCCTACAATGAGCAGTTCTTC
D: TRBD2; size: .; J: TRBJ2-1; V: TRBV29-1; CDR3: CSVIPRTRDGEQFF; DNA: TGCAGCGTGATCCCCCGGACTAGGGACGGTGAGCAGTTCTTC
D: TRBD1; size: few; J: TRBJ1-1; V: TRBV6-6; CDR3: CASSYYTGGGTEAFF; DNA: TGTGCCAGCAGTTACTACACAGGGGGAGGCACTGAAGCTTTCTTT
D: TRBD1; size: .; J: TRBJ1-6; V: TRBV6-6; CDR3: CASTDRVPSPLHF; DNA: TGTGCCAGCACCGACAGGGTCCCTTCACCCCTCCACTTT
D: TRBD1; size: .; J: TRBJ2-7; V: TRBV6-1; CDR3: CASSELGTAYEQYF; DNA: TGTGCCAGCAGTGAACTGGGGACAGCTTACGAGCAGTACTTC
D: .; size: .; J: TRBJ2-3; V: TRBV5-4; CDR3: CASSRGLQTQYF; DNA: TGTGCCAGCAGCCGGGGCCTCCAGACGCAGTATTTT
D: .; size: .; J: TRBJ1-1; V: TRBV5-1; CDR3: CASSLEGGNTEAFF; DNA: TGCGCCAGCAGCTTGGAAGGGGGGAACACTGAAGCTTTCTTT
D: TRBD2; size: .; J: TRBJ2-7; V: TRBV6-5; CDR3: CASDLGGGAHEQYF; DNA: TGTGCCAGCGACTTGGGCGGGGGGGCACACGAGCAGTACTTC
D: .; size: .; J: TRBJ1-1; V: TRBV5-4; CDR3: CASSLWGARVRDTEAFF; DNA: TGTGCCAGCAGCTTGTGGGGGGCGCGGGTTAGGGACACTGAAGCTTTCTTT